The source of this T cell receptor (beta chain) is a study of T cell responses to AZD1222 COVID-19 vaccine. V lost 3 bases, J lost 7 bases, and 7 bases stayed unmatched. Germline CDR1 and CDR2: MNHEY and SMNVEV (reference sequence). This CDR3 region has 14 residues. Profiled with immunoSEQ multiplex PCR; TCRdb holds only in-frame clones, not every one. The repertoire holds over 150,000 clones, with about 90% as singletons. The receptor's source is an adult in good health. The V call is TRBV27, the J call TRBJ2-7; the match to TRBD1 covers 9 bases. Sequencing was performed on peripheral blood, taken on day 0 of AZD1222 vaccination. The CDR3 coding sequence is TGTGCCAGCAGTTTCTTAGGACAGGGGACTGAGCAGTACTTC. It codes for CASSFLGQGTEQYF.